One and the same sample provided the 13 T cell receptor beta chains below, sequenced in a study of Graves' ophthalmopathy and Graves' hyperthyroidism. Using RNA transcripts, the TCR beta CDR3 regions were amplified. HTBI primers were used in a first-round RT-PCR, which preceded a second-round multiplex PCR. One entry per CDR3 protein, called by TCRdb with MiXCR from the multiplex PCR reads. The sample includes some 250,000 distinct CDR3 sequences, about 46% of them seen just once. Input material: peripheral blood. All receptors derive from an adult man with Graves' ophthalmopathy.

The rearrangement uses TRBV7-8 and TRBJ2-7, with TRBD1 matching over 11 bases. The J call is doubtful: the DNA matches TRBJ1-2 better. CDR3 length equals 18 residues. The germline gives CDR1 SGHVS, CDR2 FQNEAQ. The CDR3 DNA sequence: TGTGCCAGCAGCCCCCAGGGCGGGACAGGGGGGGATACGAATGGCTACACCTTC. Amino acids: CASSPQGGTGGDTNGYTF.

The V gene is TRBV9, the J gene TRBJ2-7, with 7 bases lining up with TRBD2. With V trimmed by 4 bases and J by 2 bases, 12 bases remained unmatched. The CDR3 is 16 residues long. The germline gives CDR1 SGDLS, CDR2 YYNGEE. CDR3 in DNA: TGTGCCAGCAGCCCCCAGGGAGGGACTTACGCCTACGAGCAGTACTTC. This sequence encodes CASSPQGGTYAYEQYF.

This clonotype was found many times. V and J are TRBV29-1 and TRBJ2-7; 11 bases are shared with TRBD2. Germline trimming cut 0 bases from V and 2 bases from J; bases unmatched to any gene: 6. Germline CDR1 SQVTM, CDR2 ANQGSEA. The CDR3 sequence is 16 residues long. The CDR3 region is CSVEDRVAGGPYEQYF. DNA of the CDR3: TGCAGCGTTGAAGATCGGGTAGCGGGAGGGCCCTACGAGCAGTACTTC.

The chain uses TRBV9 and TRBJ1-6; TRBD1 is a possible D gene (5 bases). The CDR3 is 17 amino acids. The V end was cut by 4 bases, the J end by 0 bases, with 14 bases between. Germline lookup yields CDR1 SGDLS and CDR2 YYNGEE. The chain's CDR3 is CASSPGLASSYNSPLHF. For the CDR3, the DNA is TGTGCCAGCAGCCCGGGACTCGCGAGCTCCTATAATTCACCCCTCCACTTT.

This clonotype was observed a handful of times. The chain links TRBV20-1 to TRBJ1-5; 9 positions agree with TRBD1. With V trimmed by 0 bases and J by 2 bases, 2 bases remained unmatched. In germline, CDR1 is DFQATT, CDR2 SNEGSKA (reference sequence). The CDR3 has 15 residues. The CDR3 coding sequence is TGCAGTGCTAGAGATCGACAGGGGGGCAATCAGCCCCAGCATTTT. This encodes CSARDRQGGNQPQHF.

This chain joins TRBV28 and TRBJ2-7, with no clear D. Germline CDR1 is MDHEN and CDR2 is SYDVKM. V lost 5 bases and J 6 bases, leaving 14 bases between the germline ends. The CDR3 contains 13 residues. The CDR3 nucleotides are TGTGCCAGCAGTGTCGTAACACCGTCCGAGCAGTACTTC. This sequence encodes CASSVVTPSEQYF.

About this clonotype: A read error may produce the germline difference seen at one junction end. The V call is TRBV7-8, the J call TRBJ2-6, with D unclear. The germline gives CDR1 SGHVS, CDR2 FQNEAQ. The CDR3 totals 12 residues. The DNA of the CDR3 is TGTGCCAGCAGCTTAATCAGGAACACTGAAGCTTTC. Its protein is CASSLIRNTEAF.

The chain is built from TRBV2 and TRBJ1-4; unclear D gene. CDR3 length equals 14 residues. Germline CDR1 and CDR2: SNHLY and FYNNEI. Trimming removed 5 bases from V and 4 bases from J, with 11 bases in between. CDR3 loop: CASSPRGFNEKLFF. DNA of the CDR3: TGTGCCAGCAGTCCTCGTGGTTTTAATGAAAAACTGTTTTTT.

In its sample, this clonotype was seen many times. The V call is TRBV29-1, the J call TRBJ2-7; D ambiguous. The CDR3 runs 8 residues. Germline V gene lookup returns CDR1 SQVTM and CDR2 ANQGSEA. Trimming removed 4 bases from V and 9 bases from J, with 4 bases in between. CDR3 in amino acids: CSVGLQYF. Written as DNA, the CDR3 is TGCAGCGTTGGCTTGCAGTACTTC.

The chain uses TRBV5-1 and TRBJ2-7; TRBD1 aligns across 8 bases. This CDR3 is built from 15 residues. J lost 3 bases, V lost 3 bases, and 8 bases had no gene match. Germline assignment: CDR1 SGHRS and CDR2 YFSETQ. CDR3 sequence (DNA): TGCGCCAGCAGCTCCGCCGGGACAGGACACTACGAGCAGTACTTC. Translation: CASSSAGTGHYEQYF.

The CDR3 DNA reads TGTGCCTGGAGTCCGGGCGGGACAGGGGTGGGCTACACCTTC. This codes for CAWSPGGTGVGYTF. The genes are TRBV30 and TRBJ1-2; 10 nucleotides align to TRBD1. J was trimmed by 8 bases and V by 2 bases; bases with no gene match: 8. From germline, CDR1 is GTSNPN and CDR2 SVGIG (reference sequence). This CDR3 has 14 amino acids.

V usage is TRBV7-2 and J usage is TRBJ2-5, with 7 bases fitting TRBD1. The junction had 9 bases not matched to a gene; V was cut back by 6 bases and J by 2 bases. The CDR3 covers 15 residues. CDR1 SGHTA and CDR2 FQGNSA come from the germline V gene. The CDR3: CASREDRVRQETQYF. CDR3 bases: TGTGCCAGCAGGGAAGACAGGGTTCGGCAAGAGACCCAGTACTTC.

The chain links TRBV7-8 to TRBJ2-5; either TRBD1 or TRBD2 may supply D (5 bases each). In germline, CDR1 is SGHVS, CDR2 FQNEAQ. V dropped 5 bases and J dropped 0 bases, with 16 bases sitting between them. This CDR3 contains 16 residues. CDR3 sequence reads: CASSPQVRGHQETQYF. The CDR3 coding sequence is TGTGCCAGCAGCCCCCAAGTGAGGGGACACCAAGAGACCCAGTACTTC.